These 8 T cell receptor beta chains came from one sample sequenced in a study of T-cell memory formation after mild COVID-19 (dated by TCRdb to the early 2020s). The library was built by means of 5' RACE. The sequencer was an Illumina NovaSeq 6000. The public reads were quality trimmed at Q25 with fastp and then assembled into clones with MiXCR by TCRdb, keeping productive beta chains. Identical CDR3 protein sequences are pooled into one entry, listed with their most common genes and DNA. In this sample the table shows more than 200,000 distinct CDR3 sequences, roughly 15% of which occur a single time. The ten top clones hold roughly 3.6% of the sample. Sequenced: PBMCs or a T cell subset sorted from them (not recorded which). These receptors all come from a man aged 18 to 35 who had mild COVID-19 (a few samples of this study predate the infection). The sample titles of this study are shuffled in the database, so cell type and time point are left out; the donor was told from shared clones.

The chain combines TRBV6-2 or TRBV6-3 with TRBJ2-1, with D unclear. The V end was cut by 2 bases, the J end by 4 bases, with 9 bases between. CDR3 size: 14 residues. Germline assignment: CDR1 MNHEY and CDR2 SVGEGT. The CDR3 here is CASSYVQVYNEQFF. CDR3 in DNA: TGTGCCAGCAGTTACGTCCAGGTTTACAATGAGCAGTTCTTC.

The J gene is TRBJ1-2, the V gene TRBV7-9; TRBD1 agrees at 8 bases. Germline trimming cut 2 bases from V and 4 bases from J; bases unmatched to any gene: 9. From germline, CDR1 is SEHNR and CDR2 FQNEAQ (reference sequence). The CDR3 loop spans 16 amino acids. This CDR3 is CASSLYTGGSVYGYTF. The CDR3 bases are TGTGCCAGCAGCTTATACACAGGGGGTTCGGTCTATGGCTACACCTTC.

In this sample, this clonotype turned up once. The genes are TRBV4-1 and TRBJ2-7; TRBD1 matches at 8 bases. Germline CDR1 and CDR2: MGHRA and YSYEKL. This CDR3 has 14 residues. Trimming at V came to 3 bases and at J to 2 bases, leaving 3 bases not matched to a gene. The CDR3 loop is CASSHPGQAYEQYF. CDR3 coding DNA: TGCGCCAGCAGCCACCCGGGACAGGCCTACGAGCAGTACTTC.

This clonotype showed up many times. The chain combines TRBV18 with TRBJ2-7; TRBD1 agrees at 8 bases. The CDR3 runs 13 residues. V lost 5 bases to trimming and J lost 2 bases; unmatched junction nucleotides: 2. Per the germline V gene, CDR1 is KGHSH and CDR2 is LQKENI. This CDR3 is CASSGTGAYEQYF. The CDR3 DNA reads TGTGCCAGCTCAGGGACAGGAGCCTACGAGCAGTACTTC.

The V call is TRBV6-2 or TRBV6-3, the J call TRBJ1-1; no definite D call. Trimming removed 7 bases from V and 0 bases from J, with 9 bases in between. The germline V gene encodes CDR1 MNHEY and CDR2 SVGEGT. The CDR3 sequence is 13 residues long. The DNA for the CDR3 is TGTGCCAGCACGCGCCCGGTGAACACTGAAGCTTTCTTT. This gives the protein CASTRPVNTEAFF.

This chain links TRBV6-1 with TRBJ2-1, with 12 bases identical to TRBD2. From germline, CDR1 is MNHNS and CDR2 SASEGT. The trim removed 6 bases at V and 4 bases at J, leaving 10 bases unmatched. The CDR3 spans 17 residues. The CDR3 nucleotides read TGTGCCAGCAGACCTCGACGACTAGCGGGGGAGTACAATGAGCAGTTCTTC. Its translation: CASRPRRLAGEYNEQFF.

The CDR3 is CASSDPGQGAIEQFF. CDR3 nucleotides: TGTGCCAGCAGTGACCCGGGACAGGGGGCGATTGAGCAGTTCTTC. The gene calls are TRBV6-1 and TRBJ2-1; the match to TRBD1 covers 12 bases. Germline-derived CDR1 and CDR2 are MNHNS and SASEGT. The CDR3 runs 15 residues. J gave up 9 bases and V 3 bases, and 6 bases lay outside the gene matches.

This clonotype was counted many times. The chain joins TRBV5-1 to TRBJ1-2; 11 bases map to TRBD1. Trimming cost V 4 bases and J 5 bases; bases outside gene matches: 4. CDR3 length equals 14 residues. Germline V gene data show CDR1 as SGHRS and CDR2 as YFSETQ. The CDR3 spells CASSEDRGPYGYTF. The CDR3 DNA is TGCGCCAGCAGCGAGGACAGGGGGCCTTATGGCTACACCTTC.